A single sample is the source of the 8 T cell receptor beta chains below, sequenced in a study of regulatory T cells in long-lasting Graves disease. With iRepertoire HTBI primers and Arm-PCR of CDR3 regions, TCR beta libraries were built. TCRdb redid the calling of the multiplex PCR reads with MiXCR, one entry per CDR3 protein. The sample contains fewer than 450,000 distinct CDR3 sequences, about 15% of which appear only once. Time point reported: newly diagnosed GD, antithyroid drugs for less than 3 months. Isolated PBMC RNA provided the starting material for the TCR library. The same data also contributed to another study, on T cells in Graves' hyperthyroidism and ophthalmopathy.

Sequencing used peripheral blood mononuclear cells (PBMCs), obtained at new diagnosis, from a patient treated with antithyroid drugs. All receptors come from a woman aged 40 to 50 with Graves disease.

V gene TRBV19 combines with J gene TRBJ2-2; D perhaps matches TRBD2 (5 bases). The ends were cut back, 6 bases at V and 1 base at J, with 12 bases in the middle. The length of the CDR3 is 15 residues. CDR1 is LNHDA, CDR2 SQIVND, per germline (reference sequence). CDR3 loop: CASRVQTMNTGELFF. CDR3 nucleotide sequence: TGTGCCAGTAGAGTACAGACTATGAACACCGGGGAGCTGTTTTTT.

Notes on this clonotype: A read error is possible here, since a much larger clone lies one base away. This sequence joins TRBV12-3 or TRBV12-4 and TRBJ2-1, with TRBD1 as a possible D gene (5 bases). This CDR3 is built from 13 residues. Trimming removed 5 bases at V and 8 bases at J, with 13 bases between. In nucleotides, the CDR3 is TGTGCCAGCAGTCAGGGAAGGTACGATGAGCAGTTCTTC. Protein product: CASSQGRYDEQFF.

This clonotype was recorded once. This chain's CDR3 is CASSLSTPYPNEQFF. DNA for the CDR3: TGTGCCAGCAGTTTGAGCACACCCTATCCCAATGAGCAGTTCTTC. The chain recombines TRBV12-3 or TRBV12-4 with TRBJ2-1; no firm D call. This CDR3 has 15 residues. Trimming pared 3 bases from V and 6 bases from J, leaving 15 bases between.

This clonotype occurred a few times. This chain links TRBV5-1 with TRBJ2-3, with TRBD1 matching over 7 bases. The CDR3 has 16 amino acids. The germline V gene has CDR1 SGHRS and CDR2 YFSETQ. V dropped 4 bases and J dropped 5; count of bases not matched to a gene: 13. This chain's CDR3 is CASSPEGRGYLDTQYF. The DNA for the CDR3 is TGCGCCAGCAGCCCTGAGGGCAGGGGGTATTTAGATACGCAGTATTTT.

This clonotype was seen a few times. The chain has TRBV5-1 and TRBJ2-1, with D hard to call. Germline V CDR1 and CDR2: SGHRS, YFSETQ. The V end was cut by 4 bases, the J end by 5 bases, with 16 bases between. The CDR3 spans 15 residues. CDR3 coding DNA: TGCGCCAGCAGCCCGGCTGGCGGCCTTAACAATGAGCAGTTCTTC. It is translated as CASSPAGGLNNEQFF.

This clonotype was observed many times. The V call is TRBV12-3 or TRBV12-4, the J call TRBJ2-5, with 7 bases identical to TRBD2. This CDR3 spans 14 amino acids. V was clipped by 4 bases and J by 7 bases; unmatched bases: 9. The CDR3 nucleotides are TGTGCCAGCAGTTCATCCCGGACGGGAGGGACCCAGTACTTC. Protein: CASSSSRTGGTQYF.

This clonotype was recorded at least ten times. CDR3 sequence: CASSLEGGNVIQYF. CDR3 DNA: TGTGCCAGCAGCTTGGAGGGCGGTAACGTGATTCAGTACTTC. The chain is built from TRBV5-4 and TRBJ2-4; no firm D call. CDR1 and CDR2 from the germline V gene are SGHNT and YYREEE (reference sequence). V gave up 0 bases and J gave up 10 bases, with 14 bases separating them. This CDR3 is built from 14 residues.

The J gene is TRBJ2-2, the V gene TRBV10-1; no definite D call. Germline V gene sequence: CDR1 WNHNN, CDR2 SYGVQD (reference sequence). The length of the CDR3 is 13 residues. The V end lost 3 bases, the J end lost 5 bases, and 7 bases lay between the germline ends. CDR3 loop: CASSDVLTGELFF. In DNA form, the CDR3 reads TGCGCCAGCAGTGATGTGCTGACCGGGGAGCTGTTTTTT.